These 20 T cell receptor beta chains were all obtained from the same sample, sequenced in a study of OX40 agonist ivuxolimab in advanced cancers. Sequencing used immunoSEQ multiplex PCR; TCRdb keeps in-frame clones, though not all of them. This table has some 66,000 clones, around 83% appearing once. The sample was CD4+ or CD8+ T cells sorted from blood, taken in a trial of the OX40 agonist ivuxolimab. All receptors come from an adult with an advanced solid tumor such as melanoma, head and neck, liver or kidney cancer.

The J gene is TRBJ2-2, the V gene TRBV5-4, with 7 bases that match TRBD2. Germline CDR1 reads SGHNT; CDR2 reads YYREEE (reference sequence). Trimming removed 3 bases from V and 3 bases from J; junction bases left unmatched: 8. The CDR3 runs to 16 residues. CDR3 protein: CASSSRGILDTGELFF. The CDR3 nucleotides read TGTGCCAGCAGCTCGCGGGGGATTTTAGACACCGGGGAGCTGTTTTTT.

This clone is deemed medium-sized. The gene calls are TRBV4-3 and TRBJ2-1; maybe TRBD2 (5 bases). CDR1 and CDR2 (germline): LGHNA, YSLEER. The CDR3 is 17 amino acids. The germline V and J ends were trimmed by 0 bases and 0 bases, with 12 bases remaining between them. The CDR3 DNA reads TGCGCCAGCAGCCAAGATCTGGCGGGTAACTCCTACAATGAGCAGTTCTTC. As protein: CASSQDLAGNSYNEQFF.

This chain uses TRBV7-2 with TRBJ2-5; tentatively, D is TRBD2 (5 bases). Germline V gene sequence: CDR1 SGHTA, CDR2 FQGNSA. CDR3 length: 14 residues. V lost 1 base and J 4 bases, leaving 10 bases between the germline ends. The CDR3 is CASSLGGQRETQYF. The CDR3 DNA reads as TGTGCCAGCAGCTTAGGCGGGCAGAGAGAGACCCAGTACTTC.

The chain has TRBV30 and TRBJ1-3; no definite D call. CDR1 and CDR2 from the germline V gene are GTSNPN and SVGIG (reference sequence). CDR3 size: 15 residues. V was clipped by 5 bases and J by 2 bases, with 16 bases between them. CDR3 sequence: CAWAQSRGAGNTIYF. CDR3 nucleotide sequence: TGTGCCTGGGCCCAGTCACGGGGAGCTGGAAACACCATATATTTT.

V is TRBV19 and J is TRBJ1-4; 9 bases are shared with TRBD1. V was clipped by 6 bases and J by 10 bases; unmatched bases: 9. Germline V gene lookup returns CDR1 LNHDA and CDR2 SQIVND (reference sequence). The CDR3 has 14 residues. CDR3 in amino acids: CASSSDRGVGKLFF. DNA of the CDR3: TGTGCCAGTAGCTCGGACAGGGGAGTGGGAAAACTGTTTTTT.

The chain recombines TRBV6-5 with TRBJ2-2; 7 positions match TRBD2. The CDR3 sequence is 15 residues long. Unmatched junction bases numbered 9, after V lost 4 bases and J lost 7 bases. Germline V gene sequence: CDR1 MNHEY, CDR2 SVGAGI. In nucleotides, the CDR3 is TGTGCCAGCAGTTTGACAGCGGGGCGTGGCGGGGAGCTGTTTTTT. Amino acids: CASSLTAGRGGELFF.

V and J are TRBV2 and TRBJ1-5; 7 positions match TRBD1. Germline CDR1 reads SNHLY; CDR2 reads FYNNEI. V shed 6 bases and J 1 base; nucleotides not matched to a gene: 9. The CDR3 loop spans 16 amino acids. CDR3 nucleotide sequence: TGTGCCAGCAGGGCGACAGGGCTCGAGAGCAATCAGCCCCAGCATTTT. Translation: CASRATGLESNQPQHF.

A single count supports this clone. This chain joins TRBV7-9 and TRBJ2-7, with D unresolved. V gave up 4 bases and J gave up 0 bases, with 16 bases separating them. This CDR3 has 16 residues. From germline, CDR1 is SEHNR and CDR2 FQNEAQ (reference sequence). The chain's CDR3 is CASSSLDAPSSYEQYF. CDR3 coding DNA: TGTGCCAGCAGCTCCCTTGACGCTCCTAGCTCCTACGAGCAGTACTTC.

This chain joins TRBV4-2 and TRBJ2-7; D perhaps matches TRBD2 (6 bases). The CDR3 is 15 amino acids. Germline V gene sequence: CDR1 LGHNA, CDR2 YNFKEQ. V was clipped by 1 base and J by 0 bases, with 10 bases between them. The CDR3 DNA reads as TGTGCCAGCAGCCAAGGATCTAGCGACTCCTACGAGCAGTACTTC. It specifies CASSQGSSDSYEQYF.

The rearrangement uses TRBV7-3 and TRBJ2-6; D perhaps matches TRBD2 (7 bases). There are 20 residues in the CDR3. Germline CDR1 reads SGHTA; CDR2 reads FQGTGA. Deletions cut 2 bases from V and 2 bases from J, with 22 bases between. Here the CDR3 DNA reads TGTGCCAGCAGCTTAGGCCCAGTGCGGACGGGGGGCGCTGGGGCCAACGTCCTGACTTTC. Residues: CASSLGPVRTGGAGANVLTF.

The J gene is TRBJ2-7, the V gene TRBV6-6; D not certain. Trimming cost V 2 bases and J 1 base, with 12 bases left between them. Germline V gene sequence: CDR1 MNHNY, CDR2 SVGAGI (reference sequence). This CDR3 has 15 residues. The CDR3 here is CASSYGNSASYEQYF. Here the CDR3 DNA reads TGTGCCAGCAGTTACGGTAACTCGGCGTCCTACGAGCAGTACTTC.

J is TRBJ2-5 and V is TRBV5-6; D not resolved. The V gene's germline CDR1 is SGHDT and CDR2 YYEEEE. The V gene lost 3 bases and the J gene lost 4 bases, with 10 bases spanning the gap. The CDR3 spans 13 residues. CDR3 loop: CASSSIERETQYF. For the CDR3, the DNA is TGTGCCAGCAGCTCAATAGAGAGAGAGACCCAGTACTTC.

V gene TRBV7-8 combines with J gene TRBJ2-5; 13 bases fit TRBD2. With V trimmed by 5 bases and J by 4 bases, 7 bases remained unmatched. CDR1 SGHVS and CDR2 FQNEAQ come from the germline V gene. CDR3 length: 16 residues. CDR3 in amino acids: CASSPGLAGEGETQYF. DNA for the CDR3: TGTGCCAGCAGCCCAGGACTAGCGGGAGAGGGAGAGACCCAGTACTTC. The variable domain in full, completed from reference TRBV7-8 and TRBJ2-5, reads GAGVSQSPRYKVAKRGQDVALRCDPISGHVSLFWYQQALGQGPEFLTYFQNEAQLDKSGLPSDRFFAERPEGSVSTLKIQRTQQEDSAVYLCASSPGLAGEGETQYFGPGTRLLVL.

The chain links TRBV7-9 to TRBJ2-1; no reliable D call. V gave up 5 bases and J gave up 0 bases, with 11 bases separating them. The CDR3 loop spans 15 amino acids. The germline V gene encodes CDR1 SEHNR and CDR2 FQNEAQ (reference sequence). In nucleotides, the CDR3 is TGTGCCAGCAGCCTCATCTCAGGCTCCTACAATGAGCAGTTCTTC. This codes for CASSLISGSYNEQFF.

V usage is TRBV2 and J usage is TRBJ2-5; D possibly corresponds to TRBD1 (6 bases). This CDR3 spans 13 amino acids. Germline lookup yields CDR1 SNHLY and CDR2 FYNNEI. V was pared by 8 bases and J by 5 bases, with 15 bases between. CDR3 region: CASDRTGLETQYF. The CDR3 nucleotides read TGTGCCAGCGACCGAACAGGGTTGGAGACCCAGTACTTC.

The table lists this clone with a count of one. The V and J genes are TRBV30 and TRBJ1-5, with D unclear. V shed 5 bases and J shed 0 bases, with 11 bases lying between them. Germline V gene data show CDR1 as GTSNPN and CDR2 as SVGIG (reference sequence). CDR3 length: 14 residues. This chain's CDR3 is CAWSSGNSNQPQHF. The CDR3 nucleotides are TGTGCCTGGTCCTCCGGAAATAGCAATCAGCCCCAGCATTTT.

The chain links TRBV28 to TRBJ1-2, with a weak D call TRBD1 (5 bases). The CDR3 is made up of 14 amino acids. Germline CDR1 and CDR2: MDHEN and SYDVKM. V gave up 6 bases and J gave up 2 bases, with 13 bases separating them. The CDR3 reads CASRGGVKNYGYTF. CDR3 DNA: TGTGCCAGCAGAGGAGGGGTGAAGAACTATGGCTACACCTTC.

The V call is TRBV19, the J call TRBJ1-3; D remains ambiguous. From germline, CDR1 is LNHDA and CDR2 SQIVND (reference sequence). The length of the CDR3 is 12 residues. Trimming took off 5 bases at V and 11 bases at J, with 13 bases between the two ends. Here the CDR3 DNA reads TGTGCCAGTAGTCCCGACCCTTCTCCCATATATTTT. Translating gives CASSPDPSPIYF.

This chain uses TRBV5-4 with TRBJ2-5; 8 nucleotides agree with TRBD2. V was clipped by 5 bases and J by 4 bases; unmatched bases: 7. CDR3 length equals 14 residues. CDR1 SGHNT and CDR2 YYREEE come from the germline V gene (reference sequence). CDR3 coding DNA: TGTGCCAGCAGGCCGGGAGGGAGAGGAGAGACCCAGTACTTC. As protein: CASRPGGRGETQYF.

DNA of the CDR3: TGTGCCAGTAGTACCTCGACAACCTACGAGCAGTACTTC. It specifies CASSTSTTYEQYF. This chain joins TRBV19 and TRBJ2-7; D is unclear. Germline CDR1 and CDR2: LNHDA and SQIVND (reference sequence). This CDR3 region has 13 residues. V was trimmed by 4 bases and J by 2 bases, leaving 9 bases between them.